This T cell receptor (beta chain) was documented in a study of early T cells in non-severe SARS-CoV-2 infection. There are 17 residues in the CDR3. Germline V lookup: CDR1 ENHRY, CDR2 SYGVKD. Trimming removed 8 bases from V and 0 bases from J; junction bases left unmatched: 11. MiXCR, run by TCRdb on the 5' RACE reads, gives a single entry per CDR3 protein. The sample has some 80,000 distinct CDR3 sequences; 9% to 15% are singletons. The sequence was obtained from an adult who was a healthcare worker with PCR-confirmed SARS-CoV-2 infection or an uninfected control (not recorded which). The chain carries TRBV10-3 and TRBJ2-2; 8 bases are a match to TRBD2. The sample taken for sequencing was whole blood. CDR3 region: CAIGILAAGSNTGELFF. The CDR3, as DNA: TGTGCCATCGGGATACTAGCGGCCGGCTCGAACACCGGGGAGCTGTTTTTT.